This T cell receptor (beta chain) emerged from a study of T cell clonality in common variable immunodeficiency. Overall study findings and caveats: Fewer deletions and N-nucleotide insertions were reportedly seen in common variable immunodeficiency TCR beta sequences.

Data came from immunoSEQ multiplex PCR; TCRdb stores just in-frame clones and leaves some out. The repertoire consists of about 33,000 clones, none detected only once. The CDR3 consists of 17 residues. With 2 bases clipped from V and 2 bases from J, the junction kept 10 bases outside the gene matches. Per germline, CDR1 DFQATT and CDR2 SNEGSKA (reference sequence). There are a few counts of this clone. The antigen is unknown. The missing CDR3 end, 3 residues past where the read stops, is filled in from the germline J gene. This TCR derives from a human donor with common variable immunodeficiency. This rearrangement joins TRBV20-1 to TRBJ2-3, with 10 positions matching TRBD2. The specimen was peripheral blood mononuclear cells. CDR3 loop: CSARPGVAGGTTDTQYF. Incomplete CDR3 DNA: TGCAGTGCTAGACCTGGGGTAGCGGGGGGCACCACAGATACG.